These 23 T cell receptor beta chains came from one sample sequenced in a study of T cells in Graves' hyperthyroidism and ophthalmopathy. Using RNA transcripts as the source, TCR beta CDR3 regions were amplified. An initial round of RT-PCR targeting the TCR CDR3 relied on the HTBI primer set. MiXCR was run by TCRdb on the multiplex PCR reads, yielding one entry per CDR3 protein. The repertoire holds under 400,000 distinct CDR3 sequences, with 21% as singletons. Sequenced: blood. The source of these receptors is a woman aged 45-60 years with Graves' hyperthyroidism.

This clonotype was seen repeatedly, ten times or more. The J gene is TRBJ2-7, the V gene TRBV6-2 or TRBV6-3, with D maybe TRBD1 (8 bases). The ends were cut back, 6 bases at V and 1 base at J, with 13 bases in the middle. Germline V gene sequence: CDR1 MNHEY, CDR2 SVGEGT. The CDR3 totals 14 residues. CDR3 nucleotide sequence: TGTGCCAGCAGATCACAGGGGGGGTCCTACGAGCAGTACTTC. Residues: CASRSQGGSYEQYF.

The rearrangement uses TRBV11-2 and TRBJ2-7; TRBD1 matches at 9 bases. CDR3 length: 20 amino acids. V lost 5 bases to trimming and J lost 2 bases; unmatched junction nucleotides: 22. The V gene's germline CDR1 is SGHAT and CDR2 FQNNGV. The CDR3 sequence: CASSLTGTGYQEAVPYEQYF. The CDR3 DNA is TGTGCCAGCAGCCTCACCGGGACAGGGTATCAGGAAGCGGTACCCTACGAGCAGTACTTC.

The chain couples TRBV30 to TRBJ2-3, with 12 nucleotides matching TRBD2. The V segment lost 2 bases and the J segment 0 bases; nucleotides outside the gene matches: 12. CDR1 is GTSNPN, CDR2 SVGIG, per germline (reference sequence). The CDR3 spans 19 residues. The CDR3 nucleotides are TGTGCCTGGAGTAAGACTAGCGGGGGTCCCTTCTCTAGCACAGATACGCAGTATTTT. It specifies CAWSKTSGGPFSSTDTQYF.

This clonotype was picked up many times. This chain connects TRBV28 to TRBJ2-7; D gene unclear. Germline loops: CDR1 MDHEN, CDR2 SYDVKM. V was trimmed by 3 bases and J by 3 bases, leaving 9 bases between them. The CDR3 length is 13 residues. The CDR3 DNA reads TGTGCCAGCAGTTTTGGCGACGGCTACGAGCAGTACTTC. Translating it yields CASSFGDGYEQYF.

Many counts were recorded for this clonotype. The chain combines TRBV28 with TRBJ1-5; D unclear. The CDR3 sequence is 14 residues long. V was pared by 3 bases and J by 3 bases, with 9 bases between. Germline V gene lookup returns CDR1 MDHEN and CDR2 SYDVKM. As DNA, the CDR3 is TGTGCCAGCAGTTTCCAGGCAAACAATCAGCCCCAGCATTTT. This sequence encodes CASSFQANNQPQHF.

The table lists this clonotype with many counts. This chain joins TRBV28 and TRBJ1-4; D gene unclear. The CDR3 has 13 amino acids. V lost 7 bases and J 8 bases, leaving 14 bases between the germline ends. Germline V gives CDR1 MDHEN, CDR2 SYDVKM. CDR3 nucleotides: TGTGCCAGCACCAAAGGGAGAAAAGAAAAACTGTTTTTT. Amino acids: CASTKGRKEKLFF.

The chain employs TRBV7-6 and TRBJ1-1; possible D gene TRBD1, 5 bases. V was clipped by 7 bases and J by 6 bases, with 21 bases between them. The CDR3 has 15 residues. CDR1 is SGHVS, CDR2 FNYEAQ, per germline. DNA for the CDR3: TGTGCCAGCAAGCGACAGTTTCCCCCGGTTTCTGAAGCTTTCTTT. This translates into CASKRQFPPVSEAFF.

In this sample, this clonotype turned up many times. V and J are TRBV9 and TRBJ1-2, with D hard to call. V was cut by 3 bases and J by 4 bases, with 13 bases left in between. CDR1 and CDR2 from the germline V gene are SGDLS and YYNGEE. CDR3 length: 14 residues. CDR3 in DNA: TGTGCCAGCAGCGACCCAGGACGGAGCTATGGCTACACCTTC. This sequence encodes CASSDPGRSYGYTF.

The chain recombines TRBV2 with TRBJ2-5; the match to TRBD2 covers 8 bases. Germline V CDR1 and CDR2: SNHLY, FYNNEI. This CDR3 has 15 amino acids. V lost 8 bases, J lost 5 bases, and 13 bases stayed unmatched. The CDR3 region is CASQGGAGETETQYF. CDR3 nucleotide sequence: TGTGCCAGCCAAGGCGGAGCGGGAGAAACGGAGACCCAGTACTTC.

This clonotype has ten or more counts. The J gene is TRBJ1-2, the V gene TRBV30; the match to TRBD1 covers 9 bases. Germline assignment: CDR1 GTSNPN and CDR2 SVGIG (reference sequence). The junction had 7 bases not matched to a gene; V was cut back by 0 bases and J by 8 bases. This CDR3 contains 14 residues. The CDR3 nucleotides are TGTGCCTGGAGTGTTATGGGACAGGGTCGCGGCTACACCTTC. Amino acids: CAWSVMGQGRGYTF.

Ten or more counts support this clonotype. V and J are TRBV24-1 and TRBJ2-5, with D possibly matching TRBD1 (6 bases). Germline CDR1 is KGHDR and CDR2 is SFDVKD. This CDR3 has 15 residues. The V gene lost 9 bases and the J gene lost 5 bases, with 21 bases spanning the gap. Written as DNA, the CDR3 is TGTGCCACCGCAGTAGCGATAGGGGGTAGGGAGACCCAGTACTTC. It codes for CATAVAIGGRETQYF.

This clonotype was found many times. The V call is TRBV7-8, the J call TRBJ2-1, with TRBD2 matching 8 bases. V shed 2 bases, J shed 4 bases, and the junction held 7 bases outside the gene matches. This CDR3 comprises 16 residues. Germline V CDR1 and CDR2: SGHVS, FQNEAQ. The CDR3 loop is CASSLIAGGLYNEQFF. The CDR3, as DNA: TGTGCCAGCAGCTTAATCGCGGGGGGTCTATACAATGAGCAGTTCTTC.

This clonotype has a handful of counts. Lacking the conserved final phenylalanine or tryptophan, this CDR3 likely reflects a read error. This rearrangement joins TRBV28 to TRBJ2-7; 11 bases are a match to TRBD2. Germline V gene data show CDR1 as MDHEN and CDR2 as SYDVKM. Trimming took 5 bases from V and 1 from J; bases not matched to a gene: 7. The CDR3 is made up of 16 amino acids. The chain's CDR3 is CASSAPLAGVSYEQYL. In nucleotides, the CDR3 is TGTGCCAGCAGTGCTCCACTAGCGGGAGTTTCCTACGAGCAGTACCTC.

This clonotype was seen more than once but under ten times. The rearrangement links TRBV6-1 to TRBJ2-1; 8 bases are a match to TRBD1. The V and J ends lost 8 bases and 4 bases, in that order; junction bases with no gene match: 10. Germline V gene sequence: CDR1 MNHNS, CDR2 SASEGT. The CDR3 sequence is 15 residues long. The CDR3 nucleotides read TGTGCCAGCTACCCAGGGGGCGCGGGATACAATGAGCAGTTCTTC. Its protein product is CASYPGGAGYNEQFF.

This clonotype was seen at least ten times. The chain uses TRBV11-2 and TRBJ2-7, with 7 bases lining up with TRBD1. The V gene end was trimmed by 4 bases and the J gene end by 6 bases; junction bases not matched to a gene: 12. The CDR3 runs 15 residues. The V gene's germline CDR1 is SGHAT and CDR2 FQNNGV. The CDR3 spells CASSSSTGRIGEQYF. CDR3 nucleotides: TGTGCCAGCAGCTCTTCGACAGGGAGAATAGGCGAGCAGTACTTC.

DNA of the CDR3: TGTGCCAGCAGCTTAGCGCGAGGTAGCGGATCCTACAATGAGCAGTTCTTC. As protein: CASSLARGSGSYNEQFF. V usage is TRBV7-9 and J usage is TRBJ2-1, with a possible D match to TRBD2 (6 bases). This CDR3 has 17 residues. Trimming stripped 0 bases from V and 1 base from J, with 13 bases between. Per germline, CDR1 SEHNR and CDR2 FQNEAQ (reference sequence).

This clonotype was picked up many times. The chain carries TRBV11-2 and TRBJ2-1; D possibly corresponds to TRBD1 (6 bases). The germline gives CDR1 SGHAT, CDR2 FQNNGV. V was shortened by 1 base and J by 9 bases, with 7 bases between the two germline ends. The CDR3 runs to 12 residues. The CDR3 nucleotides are TGTGCCAGCAGCTTAGGAGGGGGTGAGCAGTTCTTC. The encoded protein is CASSLGGGEQFF.

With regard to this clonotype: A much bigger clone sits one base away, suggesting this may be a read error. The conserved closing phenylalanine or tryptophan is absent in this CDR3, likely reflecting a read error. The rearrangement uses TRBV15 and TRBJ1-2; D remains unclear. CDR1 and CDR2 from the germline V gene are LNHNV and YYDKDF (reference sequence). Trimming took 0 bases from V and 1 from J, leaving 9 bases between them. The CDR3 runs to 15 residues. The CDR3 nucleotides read TGTGCCACCAGCAGAGATCGGAACTATAACTATGGCTACACCCTC. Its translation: CATSRDRNYNYGYTL.

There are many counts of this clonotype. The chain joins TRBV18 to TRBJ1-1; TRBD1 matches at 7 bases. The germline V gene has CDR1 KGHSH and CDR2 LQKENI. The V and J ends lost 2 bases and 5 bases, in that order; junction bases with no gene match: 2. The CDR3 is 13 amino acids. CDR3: CASSPEQGTEAFF. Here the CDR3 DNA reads TGTGCCAGCTCACCAGAACAGGGGACTGAAGCTTTCTTT.

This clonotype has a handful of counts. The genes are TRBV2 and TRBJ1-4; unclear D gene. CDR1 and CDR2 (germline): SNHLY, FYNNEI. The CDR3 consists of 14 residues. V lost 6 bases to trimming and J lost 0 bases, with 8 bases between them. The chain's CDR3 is CASRRLATNEKLFF. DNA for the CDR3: TGTGCCAGCAGAAGACTGGCAACTAATGAAAAACTGTTTTTT.

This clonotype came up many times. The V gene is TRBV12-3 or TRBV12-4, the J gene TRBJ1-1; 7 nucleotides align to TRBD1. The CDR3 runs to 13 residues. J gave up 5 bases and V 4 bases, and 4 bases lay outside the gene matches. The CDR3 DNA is TGTGCCAGCAGTTGGACAGGAGGGACTGAAGCTTTCTTT. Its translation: CASSWTGGTEAFF.

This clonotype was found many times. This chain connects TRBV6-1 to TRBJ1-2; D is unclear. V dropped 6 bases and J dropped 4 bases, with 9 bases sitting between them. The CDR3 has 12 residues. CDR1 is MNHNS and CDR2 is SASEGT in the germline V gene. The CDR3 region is CASSPRGYGYTF. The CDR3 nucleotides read TGTGCCAGCAGCCCCCGGGGCTATGGCTACACCTTC.

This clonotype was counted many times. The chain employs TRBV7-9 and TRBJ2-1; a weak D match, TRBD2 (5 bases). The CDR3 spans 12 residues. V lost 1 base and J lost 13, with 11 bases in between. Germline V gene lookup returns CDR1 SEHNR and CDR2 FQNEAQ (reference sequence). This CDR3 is CASSLDRELQFF. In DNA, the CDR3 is TGTGCCAGCAGCTTAGACCGGGAACTCCAGTTCTTC.